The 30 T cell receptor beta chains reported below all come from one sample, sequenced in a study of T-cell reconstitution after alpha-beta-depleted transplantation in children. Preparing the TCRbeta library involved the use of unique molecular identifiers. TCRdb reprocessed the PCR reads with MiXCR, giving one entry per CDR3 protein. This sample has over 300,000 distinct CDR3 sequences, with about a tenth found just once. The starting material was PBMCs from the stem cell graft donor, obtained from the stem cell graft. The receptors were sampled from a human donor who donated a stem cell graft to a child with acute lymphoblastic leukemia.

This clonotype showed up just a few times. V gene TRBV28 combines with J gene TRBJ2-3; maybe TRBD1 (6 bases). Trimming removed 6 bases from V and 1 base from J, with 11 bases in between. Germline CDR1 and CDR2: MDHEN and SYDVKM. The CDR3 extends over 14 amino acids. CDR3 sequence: CASRGAGGTDTQYF. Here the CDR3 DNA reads TGTGCCAGCAGGGGGGCAGGTGGCACAGATACGCAGTATTTT.

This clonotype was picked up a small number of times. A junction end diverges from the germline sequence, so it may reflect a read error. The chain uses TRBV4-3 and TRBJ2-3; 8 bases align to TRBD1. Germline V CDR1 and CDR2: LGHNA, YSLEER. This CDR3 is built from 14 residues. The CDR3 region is CASSRTVGDRRDLF. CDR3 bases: TGCGCCAGCAGCCGTACCGTTGGGGACAGGAGGGACCTTTTT.

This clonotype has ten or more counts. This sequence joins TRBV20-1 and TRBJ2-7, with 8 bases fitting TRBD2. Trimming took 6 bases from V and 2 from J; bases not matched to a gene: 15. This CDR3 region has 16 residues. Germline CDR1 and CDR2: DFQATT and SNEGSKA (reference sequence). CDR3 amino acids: CSASSLLAGTPYEQYF. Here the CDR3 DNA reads TGCAGTGCCTCCTCCCTCCTAGCGGGTACCCCCTACGAGCAGTACTTC.

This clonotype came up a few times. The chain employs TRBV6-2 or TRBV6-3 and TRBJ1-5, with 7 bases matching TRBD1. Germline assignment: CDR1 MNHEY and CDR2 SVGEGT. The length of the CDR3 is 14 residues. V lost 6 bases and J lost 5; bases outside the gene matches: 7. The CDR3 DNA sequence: TGTGCCAGCAGCAATTACAGGGGATATCAGCCCCAGCATTTT. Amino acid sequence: CASSNYRGYQPQHF.

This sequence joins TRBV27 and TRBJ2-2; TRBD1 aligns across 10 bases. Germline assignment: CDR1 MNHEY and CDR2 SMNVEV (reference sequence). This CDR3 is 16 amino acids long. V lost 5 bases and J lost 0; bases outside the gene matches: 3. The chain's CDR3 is CASSPGTGANTGELFF. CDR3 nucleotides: TGTGCCAGCAGTCCCGGGACAGGGGCGAACACCGGGGAGCTGTTTTTT.

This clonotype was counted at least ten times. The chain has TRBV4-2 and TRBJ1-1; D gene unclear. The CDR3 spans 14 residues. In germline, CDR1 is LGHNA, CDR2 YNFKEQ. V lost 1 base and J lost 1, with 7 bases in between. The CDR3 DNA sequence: TGTGCCAGCAGCCAAGTGCGTGGGAACACTGAAGCTTTCTTT. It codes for CASSQVRGNTEAFF.

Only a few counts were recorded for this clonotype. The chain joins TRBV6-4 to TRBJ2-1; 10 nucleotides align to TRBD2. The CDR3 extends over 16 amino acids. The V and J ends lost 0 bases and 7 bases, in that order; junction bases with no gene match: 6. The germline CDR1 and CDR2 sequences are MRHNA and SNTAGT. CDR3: CASSDSTLAGMNEQFF. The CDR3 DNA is TGTGCCAGCAGTGACTCGACACTAGCGGGAATGAATGAGCAGTTCTTC.

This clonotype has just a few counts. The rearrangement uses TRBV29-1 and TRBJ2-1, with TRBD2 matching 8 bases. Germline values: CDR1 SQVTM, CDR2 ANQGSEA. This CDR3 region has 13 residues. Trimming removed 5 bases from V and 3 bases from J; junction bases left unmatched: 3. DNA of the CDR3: TGCAGCGTTCTGACTAGCGACTACAATGAGCAGTTCTTC. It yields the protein CSVLTSDYNEQFF.

The CDR3 nucleotides are TGTGCCAGCAGCTTTTACAGGGGAAGGGCCAATGAGCAGTTCTTC. Translating gives CASSFYRGRANEQFF. The rearrangement links TRBV5-6 to TRBJ2-1, with 7 bases matching TRBD1. Looked up from germline, CDR1 is SGHDT and CDR2 is YYEEEE. The CDR3 runs to 15 residues. V lost 2 bases, J lost 6 bases, and 8 bases stayed unmatched.

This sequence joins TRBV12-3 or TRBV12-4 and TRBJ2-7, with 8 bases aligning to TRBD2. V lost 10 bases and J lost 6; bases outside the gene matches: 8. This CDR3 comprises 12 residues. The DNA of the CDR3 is TGTGCCAACGAGCGGGAGCAGGGCGAGCAGTACTTC. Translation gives CANEREQGEQYF.

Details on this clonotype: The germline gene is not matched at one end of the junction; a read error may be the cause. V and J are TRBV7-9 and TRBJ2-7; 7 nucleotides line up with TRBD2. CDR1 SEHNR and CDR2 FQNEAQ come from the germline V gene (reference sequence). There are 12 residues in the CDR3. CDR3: CASSLGGYDQYF. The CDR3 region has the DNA TGTGCCAGCAGCTTGGGGGGGTACGACCAGTACTTC.

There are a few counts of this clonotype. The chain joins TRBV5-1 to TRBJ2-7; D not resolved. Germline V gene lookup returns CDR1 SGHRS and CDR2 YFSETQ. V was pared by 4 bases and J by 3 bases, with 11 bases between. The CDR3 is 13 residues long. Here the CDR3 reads CASSVLQDYEQYF. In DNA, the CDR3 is TGCGCCAGCAGCGTTCTCCAAGACTACGAGCAGTACTTC.

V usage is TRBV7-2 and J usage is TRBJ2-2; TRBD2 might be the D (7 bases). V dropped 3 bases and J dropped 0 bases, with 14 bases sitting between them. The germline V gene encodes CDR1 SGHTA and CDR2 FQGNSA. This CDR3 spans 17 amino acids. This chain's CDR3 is CASSLRGGGPNTGELFF. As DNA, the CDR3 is TGTGCCAGCAGCTTGAGGGGGGGCGGCCCGAACACCGGGGAGCTGTTTTTT.

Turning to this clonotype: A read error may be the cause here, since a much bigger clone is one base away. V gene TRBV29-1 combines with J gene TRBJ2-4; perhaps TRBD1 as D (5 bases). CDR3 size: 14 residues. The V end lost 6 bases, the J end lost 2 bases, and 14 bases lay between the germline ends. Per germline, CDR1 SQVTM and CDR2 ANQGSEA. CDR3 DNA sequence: TGCAGCGTGATCCAACAGGAGCCCAAAAACATTCAGTACTTC. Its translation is CSVIQQEPKNIQYF.

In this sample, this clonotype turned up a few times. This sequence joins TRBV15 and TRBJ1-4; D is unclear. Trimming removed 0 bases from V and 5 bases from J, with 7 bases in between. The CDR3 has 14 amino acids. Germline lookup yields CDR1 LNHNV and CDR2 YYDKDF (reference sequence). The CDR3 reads CATSRDRSNEKLFF. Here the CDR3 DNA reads TGTGCCACCAGCAGAGACAGATCGAATGAAAAACTGTTTTTT.

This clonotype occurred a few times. CDR3 sequence (DNA): TGTGCCAGCAGGCCGGACAGGGGGCTTCACACTGAAGCTTTCTTT. This gives the protein CASRPDRGLHTEAFF. The rearrangement uses TRBV12-3 or TRBV12-4 and TRBJ1-1, with 11 bases that match TRBD1. After removal of 6 bases from V and 3 bases from J, the junction contained 6 bases not matched to a gene. The CDR3 is made up of 15 amino acids.

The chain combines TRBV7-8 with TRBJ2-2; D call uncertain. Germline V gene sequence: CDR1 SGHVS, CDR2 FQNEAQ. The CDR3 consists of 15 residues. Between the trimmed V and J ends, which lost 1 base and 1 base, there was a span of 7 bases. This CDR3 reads CASSLVSLNTGELFF. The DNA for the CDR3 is TGTGCCAGCAGCTTAGTCAGCTTGAACACCGGGGAGCTGTTTTTT.

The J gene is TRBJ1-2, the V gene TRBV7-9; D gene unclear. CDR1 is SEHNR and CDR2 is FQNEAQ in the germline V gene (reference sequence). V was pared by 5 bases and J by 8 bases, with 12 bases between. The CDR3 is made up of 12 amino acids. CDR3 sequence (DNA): TGTGCCAGCAGCCCGCAGGACTCGGGCTACACCTTC. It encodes CASSPQDSGYTF.

For the CDR3, the DNA is TGTGCCAGCAGTAGGCTAGCGGGAGGTTTCGAGCAGTACTTC. Translation gives CASSRLAGGFEQYF. The V gene is TRBV12-3 or TRBV12-4, the J gene TRBJ2-7, with TRBD2 identical over 11 bases. The CDR3 extends over 14 amino acids. The V gene end was trimmed by 5 bases and the J gene end by 6 bases; junction bases not matched to a gene: 6.

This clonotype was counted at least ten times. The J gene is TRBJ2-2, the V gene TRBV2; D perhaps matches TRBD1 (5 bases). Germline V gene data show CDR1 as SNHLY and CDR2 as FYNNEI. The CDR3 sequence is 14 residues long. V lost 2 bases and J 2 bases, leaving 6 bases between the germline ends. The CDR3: CASSEQGNTGELFF. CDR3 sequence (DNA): TGTGCCAGCAGTGAACAGGGAAACACCGGGGAGCTGTTTTTT. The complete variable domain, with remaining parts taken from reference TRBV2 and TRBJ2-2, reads EPEVTQTPSHQVTQMGQEVILRCVPISNHLYFYWYRQILGQKVEFLVSFYNNEISEKSEIFDDQFSVERPDGSNFTLKIRSTKLEDSAMYFCASSEQGNTGELFFGEGSRLTVL.

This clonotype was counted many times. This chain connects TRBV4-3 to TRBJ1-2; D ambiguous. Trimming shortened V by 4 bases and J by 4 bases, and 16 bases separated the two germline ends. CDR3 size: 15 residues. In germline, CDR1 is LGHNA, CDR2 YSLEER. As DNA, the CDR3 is TGCGCCAGCAGCCCCCGGGCCTTACCCTCCTATGGCTACACCTTC. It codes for CASSPRALPSYGYTF.

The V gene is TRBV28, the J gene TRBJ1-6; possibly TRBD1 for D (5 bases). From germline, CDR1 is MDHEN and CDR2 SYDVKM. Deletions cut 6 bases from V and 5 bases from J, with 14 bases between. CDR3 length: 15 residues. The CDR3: CASRGGVWDNSPLHF. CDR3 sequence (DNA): TGTGCCAGCAGGGGGGGGGTTTGGGATAATTCACCCCTCCACTTT.

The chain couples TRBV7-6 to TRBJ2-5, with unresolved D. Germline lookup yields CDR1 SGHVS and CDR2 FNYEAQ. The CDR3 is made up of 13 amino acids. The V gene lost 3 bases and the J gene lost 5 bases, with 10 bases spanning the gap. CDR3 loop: CASSFRTEETQYF. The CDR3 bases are TGTGCCAGCAGCTTTCGGACCGAGGAGACCCAGTACTTC.

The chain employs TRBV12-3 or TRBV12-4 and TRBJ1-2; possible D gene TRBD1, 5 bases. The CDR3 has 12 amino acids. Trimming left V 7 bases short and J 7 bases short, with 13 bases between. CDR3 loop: CASTGDGFGYTF. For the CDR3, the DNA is TGTGCCAGCACCGGGGACGGCTTTGGCTACACCTTC.

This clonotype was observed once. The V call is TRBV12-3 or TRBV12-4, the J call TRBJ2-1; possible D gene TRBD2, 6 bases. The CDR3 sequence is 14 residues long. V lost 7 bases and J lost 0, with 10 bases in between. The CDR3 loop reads CASNVGGSYNEQFF. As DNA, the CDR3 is TGTGCCAGCAATGTGGGAGGCTCCTACAATGAGCAGTTCTTC.

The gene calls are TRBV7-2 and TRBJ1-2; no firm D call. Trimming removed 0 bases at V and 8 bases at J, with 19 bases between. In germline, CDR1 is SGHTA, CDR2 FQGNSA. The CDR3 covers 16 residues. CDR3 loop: CASSLATAGLRKGYTF. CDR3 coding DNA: TGTGCCAGCAGCTTAGCGACGGCGGGCCTCCGTAAGGGCTACACCTTC.

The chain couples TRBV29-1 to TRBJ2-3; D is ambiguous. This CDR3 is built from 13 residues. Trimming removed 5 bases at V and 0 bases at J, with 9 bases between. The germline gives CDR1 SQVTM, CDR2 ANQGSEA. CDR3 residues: CSVLGWSTDTQYF. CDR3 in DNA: TGCAGCGTTCTTGGGTGGAGCACAGATACGCAGTATTTT.

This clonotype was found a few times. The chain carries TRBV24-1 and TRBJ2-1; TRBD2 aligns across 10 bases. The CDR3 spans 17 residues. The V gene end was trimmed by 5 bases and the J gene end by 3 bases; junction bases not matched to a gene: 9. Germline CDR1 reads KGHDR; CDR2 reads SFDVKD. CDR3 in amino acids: CATSALTGTSDYNEQFF. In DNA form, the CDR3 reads TGTGCCACCAGTGCCCTTACCGGGACTAGCGACTACAATGAGCAGTTCTTC.

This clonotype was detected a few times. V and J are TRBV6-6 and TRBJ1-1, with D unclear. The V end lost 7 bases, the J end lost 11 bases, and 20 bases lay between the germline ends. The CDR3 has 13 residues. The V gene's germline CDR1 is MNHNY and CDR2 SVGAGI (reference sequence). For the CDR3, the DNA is TGTGCCAGCACCCTACGAGGGCAGCTTTCGGCTTTCTTT. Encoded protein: CASTLRGQLSAFF.

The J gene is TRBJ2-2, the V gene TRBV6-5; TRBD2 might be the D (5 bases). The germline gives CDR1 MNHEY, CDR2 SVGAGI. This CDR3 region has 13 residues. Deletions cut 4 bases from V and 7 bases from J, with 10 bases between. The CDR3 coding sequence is TGTGCCAGCAGTTTCCGCCGGGGCGGGGAGCTGTTTTTT. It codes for CASSFRRGGELFF.